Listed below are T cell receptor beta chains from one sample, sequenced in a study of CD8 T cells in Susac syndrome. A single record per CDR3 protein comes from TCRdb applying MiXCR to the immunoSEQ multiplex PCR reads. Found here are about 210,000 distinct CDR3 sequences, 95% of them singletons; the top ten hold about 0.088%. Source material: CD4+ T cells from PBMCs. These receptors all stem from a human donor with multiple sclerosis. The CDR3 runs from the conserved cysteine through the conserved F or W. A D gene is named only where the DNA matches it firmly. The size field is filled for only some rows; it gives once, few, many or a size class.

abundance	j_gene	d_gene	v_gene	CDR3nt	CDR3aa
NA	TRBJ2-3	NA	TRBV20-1	TGCAGTGTCCCCCGGGACTGGAGAACAGATACGCAGTATTTT	CSVPRDWRTDTQYF
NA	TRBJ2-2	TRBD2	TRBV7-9	TGTGCCAGCAGCCAACTAGCGGGAGTCCTTCCCGGGGAGCTGTTTTTT	CASSQLAGVLPGELFF
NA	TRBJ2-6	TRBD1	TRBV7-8	TGTGCCAGCAGATCCAAGGGGGCCGGGGCCAACGTCCTGACTTTC	CASRSKGAGANVLTF
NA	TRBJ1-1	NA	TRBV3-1	TGTGCCAGCAGCCCAATTCCAGGGGTAACTGAAGCTTTCTTT	CASSPIPGVTEAFF
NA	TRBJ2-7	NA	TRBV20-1	TGCAGTGCGACCGGGCCCCACTCCTACGAGCAGTACTTC	CSATGPHSYEQYF
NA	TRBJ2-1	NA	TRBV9	TGTGCCAGCAGCGTAGAGTGGGGTGAGCAGTTCTTC	CASSVEWGEQFF
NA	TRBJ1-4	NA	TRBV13	TGTGCCAGCAGATTGCGCCACAGCGAAAAACTGTTTTTT	CASRLRHSEKLFF
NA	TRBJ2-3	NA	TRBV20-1	TGCAGTGCTAGCGAATTGGATACGCAGTATTTT	CSASELDTQYF
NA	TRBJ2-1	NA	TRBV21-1	TGTGCCAGCAGCAAGTTTTTAGAGAGGGATGAGCAGTTCTTC	CASSKFLERDEQFF
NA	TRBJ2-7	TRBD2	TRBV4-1	TGCGCCAGCAGCCATTTAGCGGCGGGGGACCGTAACGAGCAGTACTTC	CASSHLAAGDRNEQYF
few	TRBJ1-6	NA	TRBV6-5	TGTGCCAGCAGTTACTCGTGGCAGGGAAATTCACCCCTCCACTTT	CASSYSWQGNSPLHF
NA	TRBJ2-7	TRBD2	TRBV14	TGTGCCAGCAGCCAAGGACTAGCATCCTACGAGCAGTACTTC	CASSQGLASYEQYF
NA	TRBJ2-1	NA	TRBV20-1	TGCAGTGCTACCCGGAACCACAATGAGCAGTTCTTC	CSATRNHNEQFF
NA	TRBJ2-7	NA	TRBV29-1	TGCAGCGTTGAAGAAGTGGGGGCCGAGCAGTACTTC	CSVEEVGAEQYF
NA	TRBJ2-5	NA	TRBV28	TGTGCCAGCAGTTCACCCTCGGCACCCACTCAAGAGACCCAGTACTTC	CASSSPSAPTQETQYF
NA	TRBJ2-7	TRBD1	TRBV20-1	TGCAGTGCTAGGGACAGGGAGAGGGGATACGAGCAGTACTTC	CSARDRERGYEQYF
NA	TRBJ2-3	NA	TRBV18	TGTGCCAGCTCACCAAGACAGGCTAGCGCAGATACGCAGTATTTT	CASSPRQASADTQYF
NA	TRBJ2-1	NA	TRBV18	TGTGCCAGCTCACCCAAGAGGTCTAGTGATGAGCAGTTCTTC	CASSPKRSSDEQFF
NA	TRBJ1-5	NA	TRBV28	TGTGCCAGCAGTTTGGGTCGACAGGGCAATCAGCCCCAGCATTTT	CASSLGRQGNQPQHF
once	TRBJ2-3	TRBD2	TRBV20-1	TGCAGTGCTAATAGACTAGCGGGAGCAGATACGCAGTATTTT	CSANRLAGADTQYF
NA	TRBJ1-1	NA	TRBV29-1	TGCAGCGTTGTTCAGCCAATTCGAACGATGGGAGCTTTCTTT	CSVVQPIRTMGAFF
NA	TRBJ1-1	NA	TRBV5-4	TGTGCCAGCAGCTTTCCGAACACTGAAGCTTTCTTT	CASSFPNTEAFF
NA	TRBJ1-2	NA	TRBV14	TGTGCCAGCAGCCAAGGTCAGAATGGCTACACCTTC	CASSQGQNGYTF
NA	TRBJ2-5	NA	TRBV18	TGTGCCAGCTCTTCGGACAGTACAGAGACCCAGTACTTC	CASSSDSTETQYF
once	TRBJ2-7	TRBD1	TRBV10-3	TGTGCCACTACCGGCCAGGGACAGGGTGTTGAGCAGTACTTC	CATTGQGQGVEQYF
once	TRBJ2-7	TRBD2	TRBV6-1	TGTGCCACGGGACTAGTTGACGAGCAGTACTTC	CATGLVDEQYF
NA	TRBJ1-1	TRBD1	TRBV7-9	TGTGCCAGCAGCTTAGATCCGGGACAGGGAGTATGTGCTTTCTTT	CASSLDPGQGVCAFF
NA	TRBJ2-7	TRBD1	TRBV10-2	TGCGCCAGCAGTGAGCGGGACAGGGCCACCCTCGAGCAGTACTTC	CASSERDRATLEQYF
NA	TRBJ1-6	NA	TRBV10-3	TGTGCCATCAGAATGACAGACCAGAATTCACCCCTCCACTTT	CAIRMTDQNSPLHF
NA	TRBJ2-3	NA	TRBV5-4	TGTGCCAGCAGCTTGAATCCCACGGGAGTAACAGATACGCAGTATTTT	CASSLNPTGVTDTQYF
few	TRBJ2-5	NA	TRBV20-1	TGCAGTGCTAGGGTTATCCAAGAGACCCAGTACTTC	CSARVIQETQYF
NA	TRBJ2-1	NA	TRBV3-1	TGTGCCAGCAGCCAAGATAAAGGGGCGGGCTACAATGAGCAGTTCTTC	CASSQDKGAGYNEQFF
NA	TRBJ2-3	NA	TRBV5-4	TGTGCCAGCAGCTCACCCCCGGGGCCAGGACTGCGCACAGATACGCAGTATTTT	CASSSPPGPGLRTDTQYF
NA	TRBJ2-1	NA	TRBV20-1	TGCAGTGCTAGTGGGCAGTACAATGAGCAGTTCTTC	CSASGQYNEQFF
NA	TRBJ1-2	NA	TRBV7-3	TGTGCCAGCAGCTCAGCCCAGGGAGTCGGCTACACCTTC	CASSSAQGVGYTF
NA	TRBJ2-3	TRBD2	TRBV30	TGTGCCTGGTCTAGCGGGGGTAGCACAGATACGCAGTATTTT	CAWSSGGSTDTQYF
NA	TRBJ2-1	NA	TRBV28	TGTGCCAGCAGTTCCGGGTCCGTGGGATCGTTCTTC	CASSSGSVGSFF
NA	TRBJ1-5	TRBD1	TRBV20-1	TGCAGTGCCCGGGACAGGGGGGCCGATCAGCCCCAGCATTTT	CSARDRGADQPQHF
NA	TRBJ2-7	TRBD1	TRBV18	TGTGCCAGCTCACCCCGGGACAGGGACGAGCAGTACTTC	CASSPRDRDEQYF
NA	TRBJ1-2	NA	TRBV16	TGTGCCAGCAGCGCTCGACAGGAATCCTATGGCTACACCTTC	CASSARQESYGYTF
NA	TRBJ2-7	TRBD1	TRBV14	TGTGCCAGCAGCCCTTGGACAGGCACCTACGAGCAGTACTTC	CASSPWTGTYEQYF
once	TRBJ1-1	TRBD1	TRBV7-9	TGTGCCAGCAGCCACAGTCCAGGGGGCACTGAAGCTTTCTTT	CASSHSPGGTEAFF
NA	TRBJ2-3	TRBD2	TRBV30	TGTGCCTGGATGAGGAGAATAGCGGGAGATACGCAGTATTTT	CAWMRRIAGDTQYF
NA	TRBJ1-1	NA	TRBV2	TGTGCCAGCTTACTCGGGATGAACACTGAAGCTTTCTTT	CASLLGMNTEAFF
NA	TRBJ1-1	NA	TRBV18	TGTGCCAGCTCGTCCCAGGGACTCACTGAAGCTTTCTTT	CASSSQGLTEAFF